The T cell receptor beta chain under discussion was sequenced for a study of cytomegalovirus exposure and HLA in healthy donors (dated by TCRdb to the late 2010s). About the study as a whole: According to an earlier analysis of a few hundred of the donors, 150 million to 200 million T cells yielded some 110 million unique TCR beta sequences and more than 250 Gb of sequence data. A later genetic analysis used genome-wide SNP genotypes for about 55% of the 666 donors, treating that subset as a discovery cohort. Across approximately 420 genotyped donors of the cohort, an average of approximately 220,000 unique TCR beta nucleotide sequences per donor were sequenced, and 15% to 20% of those sequences were non-productive. A later analysis re-examined previously published TCR beta repertoires from roughly 720 donors and added high-resolution HLA genotyping to investigate patterns of TCR occurrence. Among the roughly 370 genotyped donors, 81% belonged to the genetic ancestry cluster associated with self-reported Caucasian donors. The number of donors typed differed by locus, with 629-630 for A, B, C, DRB1 and DQB1, over 500 for DQA1, approximately 580 for DPA1, and around 430 for DPB1. The later analysis used no new phenotypic data to find candidate immune exposures, relying instead on TCR beta sequences and their occurrence across donors. All discovery cohort repertoires had been generated using a single sequencing platform. Both class I and class II loci were covered by HLA typing, at four-digit resolution. Donor age, sex, ethnicity and CMV serostatus were compiled alongside the repertoire data. The study was designed to test whether signatures of past pathogen exposure could be identified by cataloging public T cell receptors. To predict cytomegalovirus infection status, the study brought together high-throughput TCR immunosequencing, statistical association of individual TCRs with disease status, and machine learning. A handful of DR-DQ haplotypes were handled as single units for association and clustering because linkage in the cohort was strong. To decide whether each TCR beta V gene segment behaved as functional or pseudogenic, an earlier analysis of 587 of the donors relied on high-throughput TCR beta sequencing. Along with the approximately 650-subject first cohort, a separate validation cohort of over a hundred different subjects was used. An early release covering roughly 600 HLA-typed donors comprised approximately 300 gigabases of sequencing data and about 90 million unique TCR sequences. Using immunosequencing, the study profiled T cell repertoires from fewer than 850 subjects and related those repertoires to cytomegalovirus serostatus. Here is what the overall study found, with its caveats: A total of fewer than 200 TCR beta chains were listed by the study as associated with cytomegalovirus. When HLA alleles, especially DR and DQ, strongly co-occurred, TCR associations were difficult to assign to individual alleles. The classifier was reported to diagnose cytomegalovirus status with high specificity and sensitivity in both the original and validation cohorts. It was suggested by the authors that the approach could potentially be generalized to other disease states and immunological phenotypes. While some public TCRs were present in many individuals, most TCR sequences turned up only very rarely across donors. Only TCR beta chains were sequenced in this cohort, and the absence of alpha or paired-chain data limited detectable features. Because HLA typing was unavailable for some donors at each locus, only the typed subset was used in association tests. In a later analysis, 16,951 TCR beta sequences were associated with specific HLA alleles at a false discovery rate of 0.05. Over 15 rarely observed V segments, including chromosome 9 orphons, were excluded from the earlier analysis of almost 600 of the donors because counts were too low. Most CMV-associated TCR beta chains appeared to be HLA-restricted in a later analysis, and the HLA associations seemed to be driven largely by CMV exposure. A few of the identified cytomegalovirus-associated TCR beta chains were confirmed in vitro to be specific for cytomegalovirus antigens. A cluster of highly shared sequence variants was judged likely to be a technical artifact of the sequencing pipeline. In a later genetic analysis, a missense DCLRE1C variant was associated with V-gene and J-gene trimming of TCR beta chains, and the association was replicated in an independent cohort. Correlated functional status among segregating V segments might reflect linkage disequilibrium, but an unknown experimental factor could not be ruled out. A later genetic analysis reported fewer N-insertions in productive TCRs among donors in an Asian-associated ancestry cluster than the approximately 670-donor mean. CMV serostatus was the only immune exposure information available for the cohort. Roughly uniform sequencing depth across donors was assumed in presence/absence analyses, although this assumption may not hold. In a later analysis, HLA-associated TCR beta chains showed more clonal expansion and lower generation probabilities than non-associated chains that were equally common. Several of the top co-occurrence clusters appeared to be linked to parvovirus B19, influenza, CMV and Epstein-Barr virus, according to a later analysis. A further reported finding was that TCR beta sequences accurately predicted the HLA-A and HLA-B alleles for most subjects in the first cohort. In a later analysis, the rate of TCR association differed among HLA loci, with DRB1 alleles having the most associated TCRs and HLA-C alleles having the fewest. Some IMGT-functional V segments, including TRBV6-2 and TRBV6-3, could not be distinguished by the 87-base-pair reads and were therefore excluded. Broadly in line with IMGT annotations, most TCR beta V segments showed up in productive rearrangements about 87% or about 30% of the time in an earlier analysis of 587 of the donors.

The protocol used for the library was the immunoSEQ multiplex PCR assay. A mixture of 60 forward primers for TCR Vbeta segments and 13 reverse primers for TCR Jbeta segments was used in the multiplex PCR. A multiplex PCR assay on genomic DNA amplified the CDR3 region of rearranged TCR beta genes. Amplified TCR beta libraries were sequenced as 87-base-pair reads on the Illumina HiSeq System. As for the original processing: Across the 670 or so repertoires, a later analysis counted roughly 84 million unique TCR beta chains, roughly 11 million of which were shared by at least two donors. Raw reads were error-corrected and collapsed into unique sequences with a nearest-neighbor algorithm that merged closely related sequences to remove PCR and sequencing errors. To assign V, D and J gene segments, CDR3 sequences were aligned to IMGT reference sequences. For a sequence to be retained, a match of at least six nucleotides to both a V gene segment and a J gene segment was required. Rearrangements were classified as productive when the CDR3 lacked stop codons and remained in frame with V and J, and all other rearrangements were classified as non-productive. CDR3 was defined according to IMGT convention as the region running from the second conserved V-encoded cysteine to the conserved J-encoded phenylalanine. The earlier analysis of about 620 of the donors excluded sequences that lacked an unambiguous match to a single V gene segment. An earlier analysis of fewer than 650 of the donors classified V segments as functional when productive rearrangements were above 56.7% and as segregating when the standard deviation between donors was above 5%. A statistical classification framework was built to diagnose cytomegalovirus status from the catalog of TCR beta chain sequences. A later analysis assigned V and J genes by comparing TCR nucleotide sequences with IMGT/GENE-DB human TR gene sequences. The TCRdist pipeline was used in a later analysis to assign CDR3 sequences and most-parsimonious VDJ recombination scenarios. In a later analysis, each TCR beta chain was defined by its CDR3 amino acid sequence together with its V-gene family, and reads without a unique V-gene family were excluded. In a later analysis, 550 to 650 highly shared, low-generation-probability nucleotide sequences were removed to address suspected cross-contamination and a sequencing artifact. For each public chain, a later analysis derived a clonal expansion index from normalized ranks of inferred template counts within each repertoire. A later analysis computed generation probabilities with a VDJ recombination model fitted to out-of-frame rearrangements, and checked the results against IGoR. In a later analysis, hypergeometric tests were used to score TCR-TCR, TCR-HLA and TCR-CMV co-occurrence, with a repertoire-size bias correction applied to TCR pairs. To estimate false discovery rates, a later analysis permuted the HLA or CMV assignments 20 times. In a later analysis, co-occurring TCRs were grouped with DBSCAN, and TCRdist sequence similarity was added when clustering was performed within HLA-allele-positive subsets. Repertoires with fewer than 30,000 or more than 120,000 public chains, plus five repertoires with anomalous nucleotide sharing, were excluded from co-occurrence clustering. The clones in this table, taken by TCRdb from immuneACCESS, are in-frame only. Not every clone is retained; where verified, under half of the shortfall comes from an unresolved V gene, and the cause of the rest is unknown. The V and J calls and clone size were taken over from that table, and D and trimming were inferred from the DNA. This sample has approximately 110,000 clones in its table, and roughly 80% of those were observed once. Around 3.7% of the sample is held by the ten biggest clonotypes.

As for this clone: Its target antigen remains unknown. Base-call qualities are not available, and no considerably larger clone is one nucleotide away.

V lost 4 bases and J lost 4 bases; the stretch between them is 13 bases long. Spanning cysteine to phenylalanine, the CDR3 consists of 14 amino acids. Only CDR3 DNA is held: 42 bases, read in frame from base 1. CDR1 and CDR2 are read off the germline V gene (reference sequence) as SEHNR and FQNEAQ. In total, 630 or so healthy bone marrow donors made up the cohort. At the time of sampling, all cohort members were nominally healthy, though unrecorded immune exposures were likely present. The donor tested CMV seronegative and was one of the 352 seronegative cohort members. A peripheral blood sample was collected from each donor, and TCR beta sequencing was performed on peripheral blood mononuclear cells. The Qiagen DNeasy Blood Extraction Kit was used to extract genomic DNA from the blood cell samples.

Recombination connected TRBV7-9 to TRBJ1-1; no D gene call is confident. The receptor was isolated from a woman between 40 and 55 years old in good health and CMV-seronegative. The material sequenced was PBMCs. The base sequence is TGTGCCAGCAGCTCGTGGAACGAGGGCACTGAAGCTTTCTTT. Its protein is CASSSWNEGTEAFF.